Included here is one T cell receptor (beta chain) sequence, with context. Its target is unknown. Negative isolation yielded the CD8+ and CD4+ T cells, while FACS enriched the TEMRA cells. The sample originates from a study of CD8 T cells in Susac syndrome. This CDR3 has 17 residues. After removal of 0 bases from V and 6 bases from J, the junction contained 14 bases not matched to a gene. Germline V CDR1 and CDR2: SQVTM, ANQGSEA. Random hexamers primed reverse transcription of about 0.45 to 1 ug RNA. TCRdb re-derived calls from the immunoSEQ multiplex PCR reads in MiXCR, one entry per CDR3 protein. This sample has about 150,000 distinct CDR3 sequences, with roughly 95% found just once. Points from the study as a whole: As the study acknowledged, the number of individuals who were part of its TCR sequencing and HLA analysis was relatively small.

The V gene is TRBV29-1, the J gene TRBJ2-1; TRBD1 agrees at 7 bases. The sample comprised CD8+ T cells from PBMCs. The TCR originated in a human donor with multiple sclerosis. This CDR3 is CSVEDPSGGEWINEQFF. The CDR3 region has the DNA TGCAGCGTTGAAGATCCGTCAGGGGGTGAGTGGATCAATGAGCAGTTCTTC.